This TCR beta chain came from a study of blood T cell repertoires in COVID-19. Study context: Specimens from acute and convalescent COVID-19 originated in the United States, Italy and Spain. T cells, B-cell-depleted T cells, or PBMCs provided the cDNA or gDNA that served as material.

Trimming left V 7 bases short and J 4 bases short, with 13 bases between. The length of the CDR3 is 13 residues. Germline assignment: CDR1 LNHDA and CDR2 SQIVND (reference sequence). Per the original data handling: Nucleated cell counts were estimated from reference gene primer amplification. This table comes from immunoSEQ multiplex PCR, and its TCRdb copy is limited to in-frame clones, with some not included. The V and J calls and clone size were taken over from that table, and D and trimming were inferred from the DNA. The sample includes 140,000 or so clones, roughly three quarters of them seen just once.

The rearrangement joins TRBV19 to TRBJ1-1; D is unclear. The TCR comes from a man in his fifties with active or convalescent COVID-19. Sample: peripheral blood. CDR3 sequence reads: CASKEGGGTEAFF. DNA of the CDR3: TGTGCCAGTAAGGAGGGAGGTGGCACTGAAGCTTTCTTT.